The 26 T cell receptor beta chains below come from one sample, sequenced in a study of blood T cell repertoires in COVID-19. Assay: immunoSEQ multiplex PCR; the TCRdb copy retains only in-frame clones and omits some. The repertoire consists of about 190,000 clones, with 76% occurring once and the leading ten covering approximately 16%. The sample taken for sequencing was PBMCs or T cells enriched from blood (not recorded which). The receptors were sampled from a woman in her forties or fifties with acute COVID-19.

This clone has just a few counts. The chain joins TRBV7-8 to TRBJ1-5; D is undetermined. Germline-derived CDR1 and CDR2 are SGHVS and FQNEAQ. The length of the CDR3 is 13 residues. V was cut by 7 bases and J by 4 bases, with 11 bases left in between. CDR3 in DNA: TGTGCCAGCACCCCGGCGGTAAATCAGCCCCAGCATTTT. Its protein product is CASTPAVNQPQHF.

This chain uses TRBV7-3 with TRBJ2-7, with 9 positions matching TRBD1. J lost 2 bases, V lost 5 bases, and 7 bases had no gene match. CDR1 is SGHTA, CDR2 FQGTGA, per germline. This CDR3 is built from 15 residues. As DNA, the CDR3 is TGTGCCAGCAGCCGCGACAGGGGGTTACCCTACGAGCAGTACGTC. This gives the protein CASSRDRGLPYEQYV.

In regard to this clone: Within the sample, other DNA sequences also encode this same CDR3. V is TRBV20-1 and J is TRBJ1-2; D uncertain. This CDR3 is built from 11 residues. CDR1 is DFQATT and CDR2 is SNEGSKA in the germline V gene (reference sequence). Trimming shortened V by 3 bases and J by 5 bases, and 7 bases separated the two germline ends. The CDR3 bases are TGCAGTGCTAGTTTGGAGTATGGCTACACCTTC. Translating it yields CSASLEYGYTF.

CDR3 loop: CASAGGWTDTQYF. The CDR3 DNA sequence: TGTGCCAGTGCGGGGGGGTGGACAGATACGCAGTATTTT. The J gene is TRBJ2-3, the V gene TRBV19; TRBD2 matches at 9 bases. Germline V gene lookup returns CDR1 LNHDA and CDR2 SQIVND (reference sequence). This CDR3 region has 13 residues. The junction had 3 bases not matched to a gene; V was cut back by 8 bases and J by 3 bases.

This rearrangement joins TRBV15 to TRBJ2-3; weak D call: TRBD2 (6 bases). The CDR3 runs to 13 residues. CDR1 LNHNV and CDR2 YYDKDF come from the germline V gene (reference sequence). The V end was cut by 6 bases, the J end by 1 base, with 8 bases between. The CDR3 loop reads CATRSGGTDTQYF. CDR3 DNA sequence: TGTGCCACCAGGTCGGGAGGCACAGATACGCAGTATTTT.

The J gene is TRBJ2-3, the V gene TRBV10-2; 12 bases are shared with TRBD2. In germline, CDR1 is WSHSY, CDR2 SAAADI. V shed 7 bases and J 2 bases; nucleotides not matched to a gene: 4. The CDR3 totals 15 residues. Here the CDR3 reads CASKTSGGATDTQYF. In nucleotides, the CDR3 is TGCGCCAGCAAGACTAGCGGGGGTGCCACAGATACGCAGTATTTT.

The rearrangement uses TRBV7-2 and TRBJ1-2, with TRBD1 as a possible D gene (6 bases). Per germline, CDR1 SGHTA and CDR2 FQGNSA. The CDR3 covers 14 residues. V gave up 0 bases and J gave up 6 bases, with 11 bases separating them. The CDR3 coding sequence is TGTGCCAGCAGCTTAGCTCGGACAGTGCATGGCTACACCTTC. Encoded protein: CASSLARTVHGYTF.

The CDR3 region is CASSFRSGWETQYF. The DNA for the CDR3 is TGTGCCAGCAGCTTTAGGTCAGGGTGGGAGACCCAGTACTTC. V gene TRBV5-6 combines with J gene TRBJ2-5; perhaps TRBD1 as D (5 bases). CDR1 SGHDT and CDR2 YYEEEE come from the germline V gene. The CDR3 contains 14 residues. Trimming removed 2 bases from V and 5 bases from J, with 13 bases in between.

V and J are TRBV6-5 and TRBJ1-5; 8 bases fit TRBD1. V shed 5 bases, J shed 4 bases, and the junction held 4 bases outside the gene matches. The length of the CDR3 is 14 residues. Germline loops: CDR1 MNHEY, CDR2 SVGAGI. The CDR3 spells CASSSRQGNQPQHF. DNA of the CDR3: TGTGCCAGCAGTAGTCGACAGGGGAATCAGCCCCAGCATTTT.

This clone was seen only a few times. The chain couples TRBV27 to TRBJ2-1, with TRBD2 matching over 11 bases. The CDR3 extends over 14 amino acids. V shed 8 bases and J 5 bases; nucleotides not matched to a gene: 5. Germline V gene lookup returns CDR1 MNHEY and CDR2 SMNVEV (reference sequence). The CDR3 is CASWGLADNNEQFF. In DNA, the CDR3 is TGTGCCAGCTGGGGACTAGCGGACAACAATGAGCAGTTCTTC.

The chain recombines TRBV28 with TRBJ2-1, with TRBD2 identical over 9 bases. Germline loops: CDR1 MDHEN, CDR2 SYDVKM. This CDR3 spans 19 amino acids. V gave up 1 base and J gave up 12 bases; unmatched junction bases: 22. The CDR3 is CASSLFQGDSGGGRGGQFF. The CDR3, as DNA: TGTGCCAGCAGTTTATTCCAAGGCGATAGCGGGGGCGGACGGGGCGGGCAGTTCTTC.

The chain combines TRBV5-8 with TRBJ1-5; 8 bases match TRBD1. The CDR3 is 18 amino acids. V dropped 5 bases and J dropped 0; count of bases not matched to a gene: 13. From germline, CDR1 is SGHTS and CDR2 YDEGEE. The CDR3 loop is CASSPGWDRPHSNQPQHF. CDR3 in DNA: TGTGCCAGCAGTCCTGGTTGGGACAGGCCTCATAGCAATCAGCCCCAGCATTTT.

The chain has TRBV11-2 and TRBJ1-4, with TRBD1 identical over 10 bases. From germline, CDR1 is SGHAT and CDR2 FQNNGV. After removal of 4 bases from V and 8 bases from J, the junction contained 7 bases not matched to a gene. The CDR3 has 15 amino acids. Written as DNA, the CDR3 is TGTGCCAGCAGCTCTGTCGGGACAGGGGAAGAAAAACTGTTTTTT. Residues: CASSSVGTGEEKLFF.

The genes are TRBV24-1 and TRBJ2-3, with D perhaps TRBD2 (7 bases). The CDR3 length is 13 residues. Trimming pared 6 bases from V and 6 bases from J, leaving 12 bases between. The V gene's germline CDR1 is KGHDR and CDR2 SFDVKD. The CDR3 DNA follows: TGTGCCACCAGTCCGGGGGGCGCGGATACGCAGTATTTT. Encoded protein: CATSPGGADTQYF.

V is TRBV14 and J is TRBJ1-2; TRBD1 might be the D (6 bases). The V gene lost 3 bases and the J gene lost 4 bases, with 12 bases spanning the gap. The length of the CDR3 is 14 residues. Looked up from germline, CDR1 is SGHDN and CDR2 is FVKESK. CDR3: CASSHSGQTYGYTF. CDR3 bases: TGTGCCAGCAGCCACTCGGGACAAACCTATGGCTACACCTTC.

This chain joins TRBV4-1 and TRBJ1-4, with a tentative D call TRBD1 (5 bases). Germline V gene sequence: CDR1 MGHRA, CDR2 YSYEKL. The CDR3 extends over 15 amino acids. V was trimmed by 2 bases and J by 8 bases, leaving 15 bases between them. This CDR3 is CASSQLKQRGEKLFF. DNA for the CDR3: TGCGCCAGCAGCCAACTAAAACAAAGGGGCGAAAAACTGTTTTTT.

V and J are TRBV7-2 and TRBJ2-3, with D possibly matching TRBD1 (6 bases). Per the germline V gene, CDR1 is SGHTA and CDR2 is FQGNSA. The V and J ends lost 4 bases and 2 bases respectively, with 7 bases between them. The CDR3 runs to 13 residues. CDR3 coding DNA: TGTGCCAGCAGCTGGGACACCACAGATACGCAGTATTTT. Translation: CASSWDTTDTQYF.

This clone showed up just a few times. The chain couples TRBV6-5 to TRBJ1-2; TRBD1 agrees at 7 bases. The CDR3 is 15 amino acids. Per the germline V gene, CDR1 is MNHEY and CDR2 is SVGAGI. Trimming at V came to 6 bases and at J to 5 bases, leaving 12 bases not matched to a gene. CDR3 DNA: TGTGCCAGCAGCCCGCCACCAAACAGGGGATATGGCTACACCTTC. This gives the protein CASSPPPNRGYGYTF.

The chain couples TRBV18 to TRBJ1-1; no firm D call. Germline values: CDR1 KGHSH, CDR2 LQKENI. V shed 2 bases and J shed 0 bases, with 13 bases lying between them. CDR3 length equals 16 residues. CDR3 sequence: CASSPASGSVNTEAFF. In nucleotides, the CDR3 is TGTGCCAGCTCACCAGCCAGCGGGTCGGTGAACACTGAAGCTTTCTTT.

V usage is TRBV6-2 or TRBV6-3 and J usage is TRBJ1-1; possible D gene TRBD1, 6 bases. The CDR3 runs to 15 residues. CDR1 MNHEY and CDR2 SVGEGT come from the germline V gene. Trimming removed 4 bases from V and 6 bases from J, with 18 bases in between. The CDR3 spells CASSFPQTGSSEAFF. The CDR3 DNA sequence: TGTGCCAGCAGTTTTCCCCAAACAGGGTCCTCTGAAGCTTTCTTT.

This clone turned up a few times. The rearrangement joins TRBV28 to TRBJ1-1; 8 positions match TRBD1. V shed 5 bases, J shed 4 bases, and the junction held 12 bases outside the gene matches. The CDR3 contains 16 residues. CDR1 and CDR2 (germline): MDHEN, SYDVKM. CDR3 bases: TGTGCCAGCAGTCTTTGGGGGGTTACAGGGGGCACTGAAGCTTTCTTT. Protein product: CASSLWGVTGGTEAFF.

This clone was seen a few times. This rearrangement joins TRBV12-3 or TRBV12-4 to TRBJ1-2, with unresolved D. The CDR3 loop spans 13 amino acids. V was pared by 4 bases and J by 8 bases, with 14 bases between. CDR3: CASSWRVLFGYTF. The DNA of the CDR3 is TGTGCCAGCAGTTGGAGGGTATTGTTCGGCTACACCTTC.

This chain uses TRBV29-1 with TRBJ2-1, with 14 bases identical to TRBD2. Germline V gene data show CDR1 as SQVTM and CDR2 as ANQGSEA. V trimming: 6 bases; J trimming: 5 bases; junction bases outside the gene matches: 3. CDR3 length: 14 amino acids. The CDR3 loop is CSVRTSGGNNEQFF. In DNA, the CDR3 is TGCAGCGTCCGGACTAGCGGGGGGAACAATGAGCAGTTCTTC.

There are a few counts of this clone. The chain links TRBV15 to TRBJ2-2, with 9 bases identical to TRBD1. Unmatched junction bases numbered 2, after V lost 3 bases and J lost 6 bases. The CDR3 loop spans 14 amino acids. CDR1 and CDR2 from the germline V gene are LNHNV and YYDKDF (reference sequence). As DNA, the CDR3 is TGTGCCACCAGCAGTCGACAGGGGGCCGGGGAGCTGTTTTTT. Protein sequence: CATSSRQGAGELFF.

V gene TRBV5-1 combines with J gene TRBJ2-5, with 11 nucleotides matching TRBD1. The CDR3 is made up of 15 amino acids. Trimming removed 7 bases from V and 2 bases from J; junction bases left unmatched: 7. Germline-derived CDR1 and CDR2 are SGHRS and YFSETQ. The CDR3 spells CASVRDRGWQETQYF. The CDR3, as DNA: TGCGCCAGCGTACGGGACAGGGGGTGGCAAGAGACCCAGTACTTC.

The chain uses TRBV27 and TRBJ1-4, with D perhaps matching TRBD1 (6 bases). V lost 5 bases and J 5 bases, leaving 9 bases between the germline ends. The germline gives CDR1 MNHEY, CDR2 SMNVEV (reference sequence). The CDR3 has 13 amino acids. CDR3 DNA: TGTGCCAGCAGTACAGGGAGAAATGAAAAACTGTTTTTT. Amino acid sequence: CASSTGRNEKLFF.